Shown below are 17 T cell receptor beta chains from a single sample sequenced in a study of T cells of healthy individuals. TCRdb redid the calling of the 5' RACE reads with MiXCR, one entry per CDR3 protein. The data show about 96,000 distinct CDR3 sequences, with around 17% seen just once and 6.2% held by the top ten. Every receptor here comes from a human donor in good health.

This clonotype was observed a handful of times. The rearrangement uses TRBV28 and TRBJ1-5, with 10 bases matching TRBD1. CDR3 length equals 15 residues. Trimming removed 11 bases from V and 3 bases from J; junction bases left unmatched: 10. Germline loops: CDR1 MDHEN, CDR2 SYDVKM. The CDR3 DNA follows: TGTGCCGGGAGACAGGGGGCTGGTTTCAATCAGCCCCAGCATTTT. It translates to CAGRQGAGFNQPQHF.

The J gene is TRBJ1-2, the V gene TRBV15; maybe TRBD1 (5 bases). CDR3 length: 12 amino acids. Trimming removed 4 bases at V and 9 bases at J, with 12 bases between. Germline V gene lookup returns CDR1 LNHNV and CDR2 YYDKDF (reference sequence). The CDR3 DNA is TGTGCCACCAGCATAGGTGGGACGAGCTACACCTTC. This translates into CATSIGGTSYTF.

The table lists this clonotype with many counts. This chain links TRBV19 with TRBJ1-5; tentatively, D is TRBD1 (5 bases). From germline, CDR1 is LNHDA and CDR2 SQIVND (reference sequence). The CDR3 extends over 14 amino acids. Trimming removed 5 bases from V and 5 bases from J, with 13 bases in between. The DNA of the CDR3 is TGTGCCAGTAGTTTGACAGTGATTTATCAGCCCCAGCATTTT. It is translated as CASSLTVIYQPQHF.

This clonotype was detected many times. The genes are TRBV4-2 and TRBJ2-3, with TRBD2 matching over 11 bases. The CDR3 is 17 amino acids. V shed 2 bases, J shed 6 bases, and the junction held 10 bases outside the gene matches. CDR1 LGHNA and CDR2 YNFKEQ come from the germline V gene. CDR3 DNA sequence: TGTGCCAGCAGCCAAACTACTAGCGGGAGCGGAGGTGATACGCAGTATTTT. The encoded protein is CASSQTTSGSGGDTQYF.

Many counts were recorded for this clonotype. The chain is built from TRBV19 and TRBJ1-2; D is possibly TRBD1 (5 bases). The CDR3 extends over 11 amino acids. Germline loops: CDR1 LNHDA, CDR2 SQIVND (reference sequence). CDR3 amino acids: CGSRDNYGYTF. The CDR3 nucleotides are TGTGGGAGCAGGGATAACTATGGCTACACCTTC.

This clonotype was observed a few times. The chain carries TRBV28 and TRBJ1-1, with D unclear. Germline V lookup: CDR1 MDHEN, CDR2 SYDVKM. The CDR3 is 13 amino acids. V was cut by 8 bases and J by 4 bases, with 14 bases left in between. The CDR3 protein is CASGPRRPTEAFF. Here the CDR3 DNA reads TGTGCCAGCGGGCCAAGGAGGCCCACTGAAGCTTTCTTT.

This clonotype showed up many times. The chain carries TRBV19 and TRBJ2-7; 9 bases match TRBD2. This CDR3 contains 16 residues. Germline loops: CDR1 LNHDA, CDR2 SQIVND (reference sequence). J gave up 5 bases and V 3 bases, and 11 bases lay outside the gene matches. CDR3 sequence reads: CASSIALAGALDEQYF. The CDR3 DNA reads as TGTGCCAGTAGTATTGCCTTAGCGGGAGCGTTGGACGAGCAGTACTTC.

The chain combines TRBV20-1 with TRBJ2-4; D is possibly TRBD1 (6 bases). Germline V gives CDR1 DFQATT, CDR2 SNEGSKA (reference sequence). V lost 6 bases to trimming and J lost 10 bases, with 22 bases between them. This CDR3 spans 14 amino acids. CDR3 nucleotides: TGCAGTGCCCGAGGACGGGGAAGGGGGACGATTCAGTACTTC. This sequence encodes CSARGRGRGTIQYF.

V gene TRBV20-1 combines with J gene TRBJ2-4, with TRBD1 identical over 9 bases. From germline, CDR1 is DFQATT and CDR2 SNEGSKA (reference sequence). J was trimmed by 3 bases and V by 0 bases; bases with no gene match: 9. The CDR3 sequence is 17 residues long. The CDR3 coding sequence is TGCAGTGCTAGAGATCCCCGGACAGGGGATGGCAAAAACATTCAGTACTTC. Translating gives CSARDPRTGDGKNIQYF.

V is TRBV20-1 and J is TRBJ2-5, with no clear D. CDR1 is DFQATT and CDR2 is SNEGSKA in the germline V gene (reference sequence). The CDR3 is made up of 12 amino acids. Trimming left V 1 base short and J 5 bases short, with 8 bases between. CDR3 DNA: TGCAGTGCTAGAGGTCCCGGGGAGACCCAGTACTTC. Amino acids: CSARGPGETQYF.

This clonotype has more than one count but fewer than ten. The gene calls are TRBV29-1 and TRBJ2-1; 7 bases line up with TRBD2. Germline V gives CDR1 SQVTM, CDR2 ANQGSEA. This CDR3 spans 13 amino acids. V was pared by 8 bases and J by 6 bases, with 10 bases of the junction left unmatched. The CDR3 sequence is CSSVGLVSNEQFF. The CDR3 DNA reads TGCAGCTCTGTTGGACTAGTAAGCAATGAGCAGTTCTTC.

V usage is TRBV6-5 and J usage is TRBJ1-5; perhaps TRBD1 as D (5 bases). Germline V CDR1 and CDR2: MNHEY, SVGAGI. The V gene lost 2 bases and the J gene lost 6 bases, with 11 bases spanning the gap. The CDR3 extends over 14 amino acids. The CDR3 loop is CASSYDGGSQPQHF. The CDR3 nucleotides read TGTGCCAGCAGTTACGATGGGGGAAGTCAGCCCCAGCATTTT.

This clonotype has just a few counts. The rearrangement links TRBV7-9 to TRBJ1-1; weak D call: TRBD1 (5 bases). CDR1 and CDR2 from the germline V gene are SEHNR and FQNEAQ (reference sequence). The CDR3 spans 13 residues. The ends were cut back, 6 bases at V and 1 base at J, with 9 bases in the middle. The CDR3 DNA sequence: TGTGCCAGCAGGACCACAGGGAACACTGAAGCTTTCTTT. Protein: CASRTTGNTEAFF.

This clonotype was observed at least ten times. V gene TRBV7-2 combines with J gene TRBJ2-5; 7 nucleotides align to TRBD1. The CDR3 is made up of 13 amino acids. Germline-derived CDR1 and CDR2 are SGHTA and FQGNSA. Trimming removed 3 bases from V and 3 bases from J; junction bases left unmatched: 1. The CDR3 region has the DNA TGTGCCAGCAGCTTTGGGACAGAAGAGACCCAGTACTTC. Protein: CASSFGTEETQYF.

This clonotype was detected only a few times. The V gene is TRBV28, the J gene TRBJ1-1; D might be TRBD1 (5 bases). The CDR3 spans 13 residues. V shed 11 bases and J shed 1 base, with 14 bases lying between them. Germline V lookup: CDR1 MDHEN, CDR2 SYDVKM. CDR3 loop: CAANGASNTEAFF. The DNA for the CDR3 is TGTGCCGCGAACGGGGCTTCGAACACTGAAGCTTTCTTT.

V is TRBV6-5 and J is TRBJ1-1, with TRBD1 matching over 7 bases. The CDR3 sequence is 15 residues long. V gave up 4 bases and J gave up 5 bases; unmatched junction bases: 10. In germline, CDR1 is MNHEY, CDR2 SVGAGI. For the CDR3, the DNA is TGTGCCAGCAGTTTTGGGAAAACAGGGGTGACTGAAGCTTTCTTT. This codes for CASSFGKTGVTEAFF.

The chain joins TRBV20-1 to TRBJ2-7; 14 positions agree with TRBD2. This CDR3 spans 14 amino acids. Germline values: CDR1 DFQATT, CDR2 SNEGSKA (reference sequence). Trimming at V came to 6 bases and at J to 5 bases, leaving 6 bases not matched to a gene. Written as DNA, the CDR3 is TGCAGTGCAGGGACTAGCGGGAGTTTCGACGAGCAGTACTTC. It yields the protein CSAGTSGSFDEQYF.